This entry lists 24 T cell receptor beta chains sequenced from one sample in a study of blood T cell repertoires in COVID-19. Some clones are missing from TCRdb's copy, which holds only in-frame ones; the method was immunoSEQ multiplex PCR. The table has approximately 180,000 clones, just under 90% seen once. The sequenced material came from peripheral blood. These receptors all come from a woman in her 70s with COVID-19, enrolled during active disease.

The chain employs TRBV18 and TRBJ1-1; the D gene is possibly TRBD1 (5 bases). V lost 3 bases, J lost 4 bases, and 12 bases lay in between. The CDR3 length is 14 residues. Germline V gene lookup returns CDR1 KGHSH and CDR2 LQKENI. CDR3 nucleotides: TGTGCCAGCTCACCGTGGGGCCTAAGCACTGAAGCTTTCTTT. Its translation: CASSPWGLSTEAFF.

CDR3 in amino acids: CASSLQRPSVYEQYF. CDR3 sequence (DNA): TGCGCCAGCAGCTTGCAGCGGCCATCAGTGTACGAGCAGTACTTC. The chain combines TRBV5-1 with TRBJ2-7; tentative D call: TRBD2 (5 bases). Germline V gene sequence: CDR1 SGHRS, CDR2 YFSETQ. The CDR3 is made up of 15 amino acids. Trimming shortened V by 1 base and J by 4 bases, and 15 bases separated the two germline ends.

This clone was picked up a small number of times. This chain links TRBV18 with TRBJ1-6, with a possible D match to TRBD1 (6 bases). Germline-derived CDR1 and CDR2 are KGHSH and LQKENI. There are 13 residues in the CDR3. V lost 5 bases and J 10 bases, leaving 12 bases between the germline ends. CDR3 in amino acids: CASSSNRESPLHF. DNA for the CDR3: TGTGCCAGCTCATCTAACAGGGAATCACCCCTCCACTTT.

V and J are TRBV9 and TRBJ1-1; 7 bases fit TRBD1. V shed 4 bases, J shed 1 base, and the junction held 13 bases outside the gene matches. Germline CDR1 is SGDLS and CDR2 is YYNGEE. The CDR3 contains 17 residues. The DNA for the CDR3 is TGTGCCAGCAGCCCTAGAGGGTTGGCAGGGGGGAACACTGAAGCTTTCTTT. Residues: CASSPRGLAGGNTEAFF. The full variable domain, its missing parts supplied by reference TRBV9 and TRBJ1-1, is DSGVTQTPKHLITATGQRVTLRCSPRSGDLSVYWYQQSLDQGLQFLIQYYNGEERAKGNILERFSAQQFPDLHSELNLSSLELGDSALYFCASSPRGLAGGNTEAFFGQGTRLTVV.

The chain has TRBV29-1 and TRBJ1-1; D is undetermined. The CDR3 extends over 13 amino acids. V lost 4 bases and J 0 bases, leaving 9 bases between the germline ends. Germline V gene data show CDR1 as SQVTM and CDR2 as ANQGSEA. CDR3 sequence reads: CSVVWAMNTEAFF. CDR3 in DNA: TGCAGCGTTGTCTGGGCGATGAACACTGAAGCTTTCTTT.

The sample holds a few counts of this clone. V gene TRBV9 combines with J gene TRBJ1-3; no clear D. Germline values: CDR1 SGDLS, CDR2 YYNGEE. V was clipped by 3 bases and J by 2 bases, with 9 bases between them. The CDR3 contains 14 residues. The CDR3 bases are TGTGCCAGCAGCGCGGCGGAGACTGGAAACACCATATATTTT. It is translated as CASSAAETGNTIYF.

This clone was detected only a few times. The chain links TRBV7-2 to TRBJ1-1, with D perhaps matching TRBD1 (5 bases). Germline CDR1 reads SGHTA; CDR2 reads FQGNSA. This CDR3 is built from 13 residues. The ends were cut back, 6 bases at V and 1 base at J, with 9 bases in the middle. The CDR3 DNA sequence: TGTGCCAGCAGGGTTACAGGGAACACTGAAGCTTTCTTT. Translated: CASRVTGNTEAFF.

A few counts support this clone. V and J are TRBV6-5 and TRBJ1-1, with TRBD1 as a possible D gene (6 bases). Germline V lookup: CDR1 MNHEY, CDR2 SVGAGI. This CDR3 has 13 residues. Trimming removed 6 bases from V and 7 bases from J, with 15 bases in between. The CDR3 here is CASREQLDSEAFF. CDR3 DNA sequence: TGTGCCAGCAGGGAGCAATTGGACAGTGAAGCTTTCTTT.

The chain carries TRBV20-1 and TRBJ1-3; D remains ambiguous. The CDR3 is made up of 15 amino acids. Germline CDR1 is DFQATT and CDR2 is SNEGSKA (reference sequence). Trimming shortened V by 3 bases and J by 1 base, and 13 bases separated the two germline ends. The CDR3 bases are TGCAGTGCTAGTTCGGGGTTCTATTCTGGAAACACCATATATTTT. This codes for CSASSGFYSGNTIYF.

In DNA form, the CDR3 reads TGCGCCAGCAAACAGGGGAGCGACGCTAGCACAGATACGCAGTATTTT. Protein sequence: CASKQGSDASTDTQYF. The chain combines TRBV5-1 with TRBJ2-3; 7 bases fit TRBD1. Germline values: CDR1 SGHRS, CDR2 YFSETQ. The CDR3 runs 16 residues. The junction had 10 bases not matched to a gene; V was cut back by 6 bases and J by 0 bases.

The V and J genes are TRBV15 and TRBJ2-1; 9 nucleotides agree with TRBD2. The CDR3 runs to 15 residues. Germline trimming cut 1 base from V and 9 bases from J; bases unmatched to any gene: 7. Germline values: CDR1 LNHNV, CDR2 YYDKDF (reference sequence). In DNA form, the CDR3 reads TGTGCCACCAGCAGAGCCCTAGCGGGATTCGGTGAGCAGTTCTTC. It yields the protein CATSRALAGFGEQFF.

The chain is built from TRBV5-6 and TRBJ2-7; 8 bases match TRBD1. V lost 4 bases, J lost 0 bases, and 9 bases stayed unmatched. This CDR3 has 16 amino acids. Germline values: CDR1 SGHDT, CDR2 YYEEEE. The CDR3, as DNA: TGTGCCAGCAGCGAAAAACAGGGGGGATTCTCCTACGAGCAGTACTTC. Translating gives CASSEKQGGFSYEQYF.

The chain employs TRBV15 and TRBJ1-5; 7 nucleotides match TRBD1. V lost 5 bases to trimming and J lost 0 bases; unmatched junction nucleotides: 10. The CDR3 extends over 17 amino acids. Germline V gene data show CDR1 as LNHNV and CDR2 as YYDKDF (reference sequence). The CDR3 loop reads CATSGGTALYSNQPQHF. The CDR3 nucleotides are TGTGCCACCAGCGGGGGGACAGCGCTTTATAGCAATCAGCCCCAGCATTTT.

V usage is TRBV12-3 or TRBV12-4 and J usage is TRBJ1-2; tentatively, D is TRBD1 (6 bases). The length of the CDR3 is 11 residues. V was clipped by 5 bases and J by 8 bases, with 9 bases between them. CDR3 in amino acids: CASSPGHGYTF. CDR3 sequence (DNA): TGTGCCAGCAGTCCGGGACACGGCTACACCTTC.

This chain connects TRBV6-5 to TRBJ1-5; D might be TRBD1 (6 bases). With 6 bases removed from V and 6 bases from J, the gap between germline ends came to 15 bases. This CDR3 region has 14 residues. Germline V CDR1 and CDR2: MNHEY, SVGAGI. CDR3: CASRQTGWSQPQHF. The CDR3 DNA is TGTGCCAGCAGACAAACAGGGTGGAGTCAGCCCCAGCATTTT.

The CDR3: CASSHRWGSGNTIYF. The DNA of the CDR3 is TGTGCCAGCAGCCACAGGTGGGGATCTGGAAACACCATATATTTT. The chain recombines TRBV7-2 with TRBJ1-3, with D maybe TRBD1 (5 bases). CDR1 SGHTA and CDR2 FQGNSA come from the germline V gene. Trimming took 5 bases from V and 1 from J, leaving 12 bases between them. The CDR3 loop spans 15 amino acids.

This clone occurred a few times. The chain has TRBV15 and TRBJ1-1, with 9 bases matching TRBD1. V lost 4 bases and J lost 4; bases outside the gene matches: 1. Germline values: CDR1 LNHNV, CDR2 YYDKDF (reference sequence). This CDR3 region has 13 residues. The CDR3 spells CATSKTGGTEAFF. The DNA of the CDR3 is TGTGCCACCAGCAAGACAGGGGGCACTGAAGCTTTCTTT.

The rearrangement uses TRBV28 and TRBJ2-5; TRBD2 matches 9 bases. The J segment lost 4 bases and the V segment lost 4 bases, leaving 7 bases of the junction unmatched. The CDR3 is 15 amino acids. Germline V CDR1 and CDR2: MDHEN, SYDVKM. CDR3 nucleotides: TGTGCCAGCAGTTCGTTTAGCGGGAGCGTAGAGACCCAGTACTTC. It translates to CASSSFSGSVETQYF.

The gene calls are TRBV4-3 and TRBJ2-1; maybe TRBD1 (7 bases). Trimming shortened V by 4 bases and J by 8 bases, and 18 bases separated the two germline ends. The CDR3 sequence is 15 residues long. Per the germline V gene, CDR1 is LGHNA and CDR2 is YSLEER. The CDR3 region is CASSPNRGLGYEQFF. The CDR3 bases are TGCGCCAGCAGCCCCAACAGGGGACTGGGCTATGAGCAGTTCTTC.

The V gene is TRBV5-6, the J gene TRBJ1-1, with a weak D call TRBD1 (5 bases). The germline V gene has CDR1 SGHDT and CDR2 YYEEEE. The V gene lost 4 bases and the J gene lost 0 bases, with 13 bases spanning the gap. The CDR3 runs 15 residues. CDR3 DNA: TGTGCCAGCAGCCGTCTGGGGGGGATGAACACTGAAGCTTTCTTT. Protein product: CASSRLGGMNTEAFF.

The chain couples TRBV30 to TRBJ1-2, with 10 bases lining up with TRBD1. CDR3 length: 13 residues. V lost 2 bases and J lost 10; bases outside the gene matches: 7. Germline assignment: CDR1 GTSNPN and CDR2 SVGIG (reference sequence). The CDR3, as DNA: TGTGCCTGGAGTAAGAGGGACAGGGGTGACTACACCTTC. This codes for CAWSKRDRGDYTF.

V gene TRBV2 combines with J gene TRBJ1-1, with D possibly matching TRBD1 (6 bases). The CDR3 is made up of 14 amino acids. V was clipped by 4 bases and J by 2 bases, with 11 bases between them. The germline V gene encodes CDR1 SNHLY and CDR2 FYNNEI. Here the CDR3 reads CASSVSGGNTEAFF. The CDR3 region has the DNA TGTGCCAGCAGTGTTTCTGGGGGCAACACTGAAGCTTTCTTT.

V gene TRBV20-1 combines with J gene TRBJ1-1; no definite D call. Germline CDR1 reads DFQATT; CDR2 reads SNEGSKA (reference sequence). Trimming cost V 4 bases and J 3 bases, with 3 bases left between them. This CDR3 has 10 amino acids. CDR3 protein: CSATDTEAFF. The CDR3, as DNA: TGCAGTGCTACAGACACTGAAGCTTTCTTT.

J is TRBJ2-2 and V is TRBV18; 7 bases map to TRBD1. Unmatched junction bases numbered 7, after V lost 1 base and J lost 5 bases. The CDR3 runs 16 residues. The germline gives CDR1 KGHSH, CDR2 LQKENI. The CDR3 sequence: CASSPQTDRATGELFF. Written as DNA, the CDR3 is TGTGCCAGCTCACCACAAACTGACAGGGCGACCGGGGAGCTGTTTTTT.